Below, 21 T cell receptor beta chains from the same sample are listed, as sequenced in a study of vaccination effects on CD4 cells after COVID-19. Antigens for these TCRs are unknown. Expansion with viral peptide pools was applied to antigen-specific CD4+ T cells by the ViraFEST assay prior to sequencing. When nine to ten days of culture had elapsed, CD4+ T cells were isolated. Clones were sequenced by immunoSEQ multiplex PCR, and TCRdb holds only the in-frame ones, with some missing. The sample has tens of thousands of clones, roughly 70% seen once. Sequencing was performed on CD4+ T cells from PBMCs cultured with HCoV-229E spike peptides, taken before COVID-19 vaccination. Receptor source: a human donor who received a COVID-19 vaccine.

The genes are TRBV3-1 (or the pseudogene TRBV3-2) and TRBJ2-1; 10 bases are shared with TRBD1. CDR1 is LGHDT, CDR2 YNNKEL, per germline (reference sequence). Unmatched junction bases numbered 6, after V lost 4 bases and J lost 9 bases. The length of the CDR3 is 14 residues. CDR3 sequence (DNA): TGTGCCAGCAGCCCGGGACAGGGGATAGGTGAGCAGTTCTTC. Translating gives CASSPGQGIGEQFF.

The CDR3 DNA reads TGCGCCAGCAGCCAAGTTGAGGGGCTGGAGCAGTACTTC. As protein: CASSQVEGLEQYF. The rearrangement joins TRBV4-1 to TRBJ2-7; either TRBD1 or TRBD2 may fit D (5 bases each). The CDR3 runs to 13 residues. Germline V gene data show CDR1 as MGHRA and CDR2 as YSYEKL. Trimming cost V 1 base and J 7 bases, with 11 bases left between them.

The chain employs TRBV6-5 and TRBJ1-1; TRBD1 is a possible D gene (6 bases). Trimming cost V 3 bases and J 7 bases, with 15 bases left between them. The CDR3 runs 14 residues. Germline V gene data show CDR1 as MNHEY and CDR2 as SVGAGI. In DNA, the CDR3 is TGTGCCAGCAGTTATAGGGGGGGCTATGGTGAAGCTTTCTTT. This gives the protein CASSYRGGYGEAFF.

The V gene is TRBV6-6, the J gene TRBJ2-7; 10 bases are shared with TRBD1. The CDR3 is 16 amino acids. Germline lookup yields CDR1 MNHNY and CDR2 SVGAGI (reference sequence). V was clipped by 0 bases and J by 1 base; unmatched bases: 3. CDR3 amino acids: CASSYSGDRGSYEQYF. CDR3 nucleotide sequence: TGTGCCAGCAGTTACTCGGGGGACAGGGGTTCCTACGAGCAGTACTTC.

The V call is TRBV21-1, the J call TRBJ1-2. TRBV21-1 is described as a pseudogene. This CDR3 contains 16 residues. The CDR3 DNA reads as TGTGCCAGCAGCAAAGCGCTCTCATCAATTAACTATGGCTACACCTTC. Encoded protein: CASSKALSSINYGYTF.

The table lists this clone with a count of one. The J gene is TRBJ2-7, the V gene TRBV3-1 (or the pseudogene TRBV3-2); D may be TRBD1 (6 bases). The CDR3 extends over 13 amino acids. V was clipped by 2 bases and J by 6 bases, with 11 bases between them. In germline, CDR1 is LGHDT, CDR2 YNNKEL (reference sequence). Written as DNA, the CDR3 is TGTGCCAGCAGCCAACTACGACAGGTCGAGCAGTACTTC. Its translation: CASSQLRQVEQYF.

The chain uses TRBV2 and TRBJ2-5; no firm D call. Germline CDR1 is SNHLY and CDR2 is FYNNEI. This CDR3 has 12 amino acids. Trimming shortened V by 2 bases and J by 4 bases, and 5 bases separated the two germline ends. CDR3 amino acids: CASSEFGETQYF. The CDR3 DNA reads TGTGCCAGCAGTGAATTCGGAGAGACCCAGTACTTC. Full variable domain (remainder filled in from reference TRBV2 and TRBJ2-5): EPEVTQTPSHQVTQMGQEVILRCVPISNHLYFYWYRQILGQKVEFLVSFYNNEISEKSEIFDDQFSVERPDGSNFTLKIRSTKLEDSAMYFCASSEFGETQYFGPGTRLLVL.

J is TRBJ1-1 and V is TRBV6-6; no definite D call. The CDR3 contains 13 residues. The V end was cut by 0 bases, the J end by 5 bases, with 7 bases between. CDR1 and CDR2 from the germline V gene are MNHNY and SVGAGI (reference sequence). The CDR3 DNA follows: TGTGCCAGCAGTTACTCCCCTGAAACTGAAGCTTTCTTT. Its translation is CASSYSPETEAFF.

This chain joins TRBV9 and TRBJ2-5; D possibly uses TRBD1 or TRBD2 (5 bases each). Trimming stripped 0 bases from V and 3 bases from J, with 12 bases between. This CDR3 is built from 15 residues. Germline assignment: CDR1 SGDLS and CDR2 YYNGEE. The CDR3 sequence is CASSVGRTLKETQYF. The CDR3 bases are TGTGCCAGCAGCGTAGGGAGGACATTAAAAGAGACCCAGTACTTC. The entire variable domain, with the rest obtained from reference TRBV9 and TRBJ2-5, is as follows: DSGVTQTPKHLITATGQRVTLRCSPRSGDLSVYWYQQSLDQGLQFLIQYYNGEERAKGNILERFSAQQFPDLHSELNLSSLELGDSALYFCASSVGRTLKETQYFGPGTRLLVL.

The chain couples TRBV1 to TRBJ1-5. TRBV1 is deemed a pseudogene. CDR3 size: 17 residues. The CDR3 nucleotides are TGCACCAGCAGCCAAGAGTGGGGAGGGAGGTTCAATCAGCCCCAGCATTTT. As protein: CTSSQEWGGRFNQPQHF.

This chain joins TRBV6-5 and TRBJ2-7; D is unresolved. V lost 8 bases and J lost 3, with 11 bases in between. CDR3 length equals 12 residues. CDR1 is MNHEY, CDR2 SVGAGI, per germline. CDR3 nucleotide sequence: TGTGCCAGCGTTGTAGATTTCTACGAGCAGTACTTC. Amino acid sequence: CASVVDFYEQYF.

The chain employs TRBV12-3 or TRBV12-4 and TRBJ1-1; unclear D gene. The CDR3 is made up of 12 amino acids. Trimming left V 3 bases short and J 12 bases short, with 14 bases between. CDR3 sequence: CASSFRGDLTFF. DNA of the CDR3: TGTGCCAGCAGTTTCCGGGGAGATCTTACTTTCTTT.

V is TRBV2 and J is TRBJ1-5; 9 bases agree with TRBD1. Trimming took 2 bases from V and 9 from J; bases not matched to a gene: 8. This CDR3 comprises 15 residues. Germline V gene lookup returns CDR1 SNHLY and CDR2 FYNNEI. CDR3 amino acids: CASSEMTGGSRPQHF. For the CDR3, the DNA is TGTGCCAGCAGTGAAATGACAGGGGGTTCTCGGCCCCAGCATTTT.

The gene calls are TRBV19 and TRBJ1-6; D perhaps matches TRBD1 (5 bases). Germline loops: CDR1 LNHDA, CDR2 SQIVND (reference sequence). The CDR3 has 16 amino acids. The germline V and J ends were trimmed by 9 bases and 4 bases, with 19 bases remaining between them. As DNA, the CDR3 is TGTGCCAGCAGGACACCGCGAATGCCTTATAATTCACCCCTCCACTTT. Amino acid sequence: CASRTPRMPYNSPLHF. Full variable domain (outside the CDR3, taken from reference TRBV19 and TRBJ1-6): DGGITQSPKYLFRKEGQNVTLSCEQNLNHDAMYWYRQDPGQGLRLIYYSQIVNDFQKGDIAEGYSVSREKKESFPLTVTSAQKNPTAFYLCASRTPRMPYNSPLHFGNGTRLTVT.

This CDR3 reads CASRRRDGNSPLHF. For the CDR3, the DNA is TGTGCCAGTAGACGGAGGGACGGAAATTCACCCCTCCACTTT. The V and J genes are TRBV19 and TRBJ1-6; possibly TRBD1 for D (5 bases). The CDR3 sequence is 14 residues long. Trimming shortened V by 6 bases and J by 7 bases, and 13 bases separated the two germline ends. CDR1 and CDR2 from the germline V gene are LNHDA and SQIVND (reference sequence).

The V call is TRBV19, the J call TRBJ2-6, with 8 bases lining up with TRBD1. V lost 4 bases to trimming and J lost 3 bases; unmatched junction nucleotides: 11. This CDR3 has 18 residues. Germline CDR1 reads LNHDA; CDR2 reads SQIVND (reference sequence). The CDR3 DNA sequence: TGTGCCAGTAGTAACGCCATAGGACAGGGCCGTGGGGCCAACGTCCTGACTTTC. It yields the protein CASSNAIGQGRGANVLTF.

This clone appeared a few times. The gene calls are TRBV5-1 and TRBJ2-2, with TRBD2 matching 7 bases. Trimming took 3 bases from V and 0 from J; bases not matched to a gene: 2. This CDR3 has 15 residues. Germline V gives CDR1 SGHRS, CDR2 YFSETQ. DNA for the CDR3: TGCGCCAGCAGCTGGGGGGGAGCGAACACCGGGGAGCTGTTTTTT. Protein: CASSWGGANTGELFF.

As DNA, the CDR3 is TGTGCCAGCAGTAATAGCGGGGGGACGCAGTATTTT. This encodes CASSNSGGTQYF. V and J are TRBV12-3 or TRBV12-4 and TRBJ2-3, with 10 bases identical to TRBD2. Trimming removed 5 bases from V and 9 bases from J; junction bases left unmatched: 2. The CDR3 totals 12 residues.

The genes are TRBV5-1 and TRBJ2-1; 13 nucleotides line up with TRBD2. V was clipped by 5 bases and J by 1 base; unmatched bases: 6. The CDR3 runs 17 residues. Per germline, CDR1 SGHRS and CDR2 YFSETQ. The CDR3 coding sequence is TGCGCCAGCAGTTTTAGACTAGCGGGGGGATCCTACAATGAGCAGTTCTTC. Translated, it gives CASSFRLAGGSYNEQFF.

This clone has a single count. J is TRBJ1-2 and V is TRBV10-3; unclear D gene. Germline assignment: CDR1 ENHRY and CDR2 SYGVKD. V was clipped by 0 bases and J by 9 bases, with 5 bases between them. There are 11 residues in the CDR3. CDR3 amino acids: CAISESRRYTF. The CDR3 region has the DNA TGTGCCATCAGTGAGTCTCGGCGCTACACCTTC.

This chain joins TRBV13 and TRBJ2-3, with 8 bases matching TRBD2. Germline CDR1 PRHDT, CDR2 FYEKMQ (reference sequence). The V segment lost 3 bases and the J segment 0 bases; nucleotides outside the gene matches: 5. The CDR3 runs to 16 residues. The DNA for the CDR3 is TGTGCCAGCAGCTTGGGGGGACTAGTTAGCACAGATACGCAGTATTTT. Translated: CASSLGGLVSTDTQYF.